This TCR beta chain derives from a study of shared clonotypes between healthy human individuals. Here immunoSEQ multiplex PCR was the method, and the copy in TCRdb shows in-frame clones only, minus some. The sample contains over a million clones, roughly 96% of which appear only once. This clone was counted once. Antigen: not known. The V segment lost 6 bases and the J segment 2 bases; nucleotides outside the gene matches: 2. The germline CDR1 and CDR2 sequences are MNHNS and SASEGT. The CDR3 has 13 amino acids. The study, taken as a whole, reports: A handful of donors had roughly 5% of their naive CD4 clonotypes in common. Donor scarcity curtailed the genetic and exposure-history diversity represented herein.

The sample comprised naive CD4+ T cells sorted from blood. Subset denoted: CD45RA+ positively selected. The V and J genes are TRBV6-1 and TRBJ2-3, with 7 bases that match TRBD1. The origin of this receptor is a man aged 25-40 years in good health. Written as DNA, the CDR3 is TGTGCCAGCAGGACAGGGTACACAGATACGCAGTATTTT. Protein product: CASRTGYTDTQYF.